The clone carrying this T cell receptor (beta chain) was seen repeatedly, ten times or more. Its antigen is not identified. This specimen belongs to a study of regulatory T cells in long-lasting Graves disease. Notes on the study in general: Peripheral blood alone, not thyroid tissue, underwent study. The number of shared public clonotypes was higher in persistent patients (around 2,700) than new patients (966).

Germline CDR1 ENHRY, CDR2 SYGVKD. Trimming shortened V by 4 bases and J by 0 bases, and 16 bases separated the two germline ends. The CDR3 covers 17 residues. Time point specified: newly diagnosed GD, antithyroid drugs for less than 3 months. The TCR library was made from RNA that had been extracted from PBMCs in TRIzol. Clinicians diagnosed Graves' disease using American Thyroid Association guidelines. Relying on iRepertoire HTBI primers and Arm-PCR of CDR3 regions, the team built TCR beta libraries. A single record per CDR3 protein comes from TCRdb applying MiXCR to the multiplex PCR reads. The sample consists of about 320,000 distinct CDR3 sequences, about 18% of them appearing once.

The chain carries TRBV10-3 and TRBJ2-1; D is ambiguous. The clonotype comes from a female donor with Graves disease. The material sequenced was peripheral blood mononuclear cells (PBMCs), taken at new diagnosis, from a patient treated with antithyroid drugs. The CDR3 loop reads CAISGSGARISYNEQFF. Written as DNA, the CDR3 is TGTGCCATCAGTGGGTCGGGCGCTAGGATCTCCTACAATGAGCAGTTCTTC.